A single sample gave rise to the 18 T cell receptor beta chains below, sequenced in a study of T-cell reconstitution after alpha-beta-depleted transplantation in children. As it was prepared, the TCRbeta library received unique molecular identifiers. MiXCR, applied by TCRdb to the PCR reads, yields one record per CDR3 protein. The table includes approximately 1,000,000 distinct CDR3 sequences, about 31% detected once. The source was PBMCs, mostly from graft donor cells, collected 360 days after TCRalphabeta/CD19-depleted stem cell transplant. These receptors originate from a boy in the first two years of life who had a stem cell transplant for SCID, so the T cells may come from the graft donor.

The chain carries TRBV5-1 and TRBJ1-1, with D maybe TRBD1 (5 bases). The CDR3 contains 15 residues. Per germline, CDR1 SGHRS and CDR2 YFSETQ. Trimming cost V 0 bases and J 5 bases, with 14 bases left between them. CDR3 sequence: CASSLAGARGTEAFF. The CDR3 DNA reads as TGCGCCAGCAGCTTGGCCGGGGCCCGAGGGACTGAAGCTTTCTTT.

V is TRBV4-1 and J is TRBJ2-3; D may be TRBD1 or TRBD2 (6 bases each). The V end was cut by 0 bases, the J end by 6 bases, with 19 bases between. Germline V gene lookup returns CDR1 MGHRA and CDR2 YSYEKL. This CDR3 has 17 residues. The CDR3 is CASSQDRRAGVGDTQYF. For the CDR3, the DNA is TGCGCCAGCAGCCAAGATAGGAGGGCAGGGGTAGGGGATACGCAGTATTTT.

The chain couples TRBV29-1 to TRBJ2-3; no clear D. The CDR3 has 14 amino acids. V gave up 4 bases and J gave up 7 bases, with 18 bases separating them. Germline V CDR1 and CDR2: SQVTM, ANQGSEA. In DNA form, the CDR3 reads TGCAGCGTTGTTGAGTGGACGGCCCACAATACGCAGTATTTT. Translating it yields CSVVEWTAHNTQYF.

This clonotype was observed a few times. J is TRBJ2-1 and V is TRBV5-6; possibly TRBD1 for D (5 bases). This CDR3 spans 15 amino acids. V lost 2 bases to trimming and J lost 9 bases, with 18 bases between them. Germline assignment: CDR1 SGHDT and CDR2 YYEEEE. CDR3 region: CASSFLRGPRGEQFF. In nucleotides, the CDR3 is TGTGCCAGCAGCTTCCTTAGGGGTCCTAGGGGTGAGCAGTTCTTC.

J is TRBJ2-7 and V is TRBV20-1; D unclear. CDR1 is DFQATT, CDR2 SNEGSKA, per germline (reference sequence). Trimming took off 1 base at V and 5 bases at J, with 6 bases between the two ends. The CDR3 covers 11 residues. The CDR3 region is CSARAKHEQYF. The CDR3 DNA reads as TGCAGTGCTAGAGCGAAGCACGAGCAGTACTTC.

This clonotype was picked up a small number of times. The chain uses TRBV20-1 and TRBJ1-1; no firm D call. The CDR3 runs to 11 residues. Germline-derived CDR1 and CDR2 are DFQATT and SNEGSKA (reference sequence). The ends were cut back, 4 bases at V and 4 bases at J, with 7 bases in the middle. For the CDR3, the DNA is TGCAGTGCTAACGGTGGCACTGAAGCTTTCTTT. This encodes CSANGGTEAFF.

This rearrangement joins TRBV6-1 to TRBJ2-7; weak D call: TRBD1 (5 bases). V was pared by 3 bases and J by 1 base, with 13 bases between. Germline values: CDR1 MNHNS, CDR2 SASEGT. The CDR3 loop spans 15 amino acids. The CDR3, as DNA: TGTGCCAGCAGTGATGGTCAGGGATGGTCCTACGAGCAGTACTTC. The encoded protein is CASSDGQGWSYEQYF.

The chain combines TRBV20-1 with TRBJ1-5, with D hard to call. Per the germline V gene, CDR1 is DFQATT and CDR2 is SNEGSKA (reference sequence). This CDR3 is built from 13 residues. Deletions cut 2 bases from V and 5 bases from J, with 10 bases between. DNA for the CDR3: TGCAGTGCTAGAAGGACGGGTGATCAGCCCCAGCATTTT. This gives the protein CSARRTGDQPQHF.

J is TRBJ2-3 and V is TRBV9; 7 nucleotides align to TRBD2. From germline, CDR1 is SGDLS and CDR2 YYNGEE. CDR3 length equals 14 residues. Germline trimming cut 1 base from V and 6 bases from J; bases unmatched to any gene: 5. CDR3 loop: CASSVLAATDTQYF. CDR3 coding DNA: TGTGCCAGCAGCGTACTAGCGGCTACGGATACGCAGTATTTT.

This chain uses TRBV4-1 with TRBJ2-5, with TRBD2 matching over 10 bases. The V segment lost 3 bases and the J segment 0 bases; nucleotides outside the gene matches: 10. CDR1 and CDR2 from the germline V gene are MGHRA and YSYEKL. CDR3 size: 18 residues. CDR3 in DNA: TGCGCCAGCAGCCAGTGGACTAAGACTAGCGGGTACCAAGAGACCCAGTACTTC. It specifies CASSQWTKTSGYQETQYF.

This clonotype was counted between two and nine times. V and J are TRBV25-1 and TRBJ1-2, with a weak D call TRBD1 (5 bases). The CDR3 is 15 residues long. The V end lost 5 bases, the J end lost 0 bases, and 13 bases lay between the germline ends. Germline V gene lookup returns CDR1 MGHDK and CDR2 SYGVNS. The CDR3 coding sequence is TGTGCCAGCAGTCCCACGGGGGAAGCTAACTATGGCTACACCTTC. Protein: CASSPTGEANYGYTF.

This clonotype was seen repeatedly, ten times or more. The chain uses TRBV28 and TRBJ2-2; 7 nucleotides match TRBD1. The V gene's germline CDR1 is MDHEN and CDR2 SYDVKM. This CDR3 spans 15 amino acids. With V trimmed by 6 bases and J by 10 bases, 14 bases remained unmatched. This chain's CDR3 is CASSPDRELVTELFF. CDR3 DNA: TGTGCCAGCAGCCCTGACAGGGAATTAGTTACGGAGCTGTTTTTT.

This clonotype was detected only a few times. The chain is built from TRBV7-9 and TRBJ1-2; TRBD1 might be the D (6 bases). The germline V gene has CDR1 SEHNR and CDR2 FQNEAQ (reference sequence). The CDR3 is 12 amino acids. Trimming shortened V by 3 bases and J by 11 bases, and 13 bases separated the two germline ends. The CDR3 loop is CASSFGGQDYTF. The CDR3 DNA sequence: TGTGCCAGCAGCTTTGGGGGACAAGATTACACCTTC.

J is TRBJ2-3 and V is TRBV5-6; D gene unclear. Germline V lookup: CDR1 SGHDT, CDR2 YYEEEE. Trimming took 2 bases from V and 0 from J, leaving 7 bases between them. There are 14 residues in the CDR3. As DNA, the CDR3 is TGTGCCAGCAGCTTTGGGTTTAGCACAGATACGCAGTATTTT. This codes for CASSFGFSTDTQYF.

This clonotype was detected only a few times. The chain couples TRBV5-6 to TRBJ2-7, with 8 bases that match TRBD2. Per the germline V gene, CDR1 is SGHDT and CDR2 is YYEEEE. V lost 1 base to trimming and J lost 6 bases; unmatched junction nucleotides: 6. The CDR3 has 14 residues. In DNA form, the CDR3 reads TGTGCCAGCAGCTTGCGGGGGGGCGGTCCCGAGCAGTACTTC. Protein sequence: CASSLRGGGPEQYF. The full variable domain, its missing parts supplied by reference TRBV5-6 and TRBJ2-7, is DAGVTQSPTHLIKTRGQQVTLRCSPKSGHDTVSWYQQALGQGPQFIFQYYEEEERQRGNFPDRFSGHQFPNYSSELNVNALLLGDSALYLCASSLRGGGPEQYFGPGTRLTVT.

This rearrangement joins TRBV9 to TRBJ1-1, with 7 bases matching TRBD1. This CDR3 is built from 16 residues. CDR1 is SGDLS, CDR2 YYNGEE, per germline. J gave up 5 bases and V 4 bases, and 14 bases lay outside the gene matches. CDR3 sequence reads: CASSPRQGNILTEAFF. CDR3 DNA: TGTGCCAGCAGCCCCCGACAGGGAAATATATTGACTGAAGCTTTCTTT.

V is TRBV4-1 and J is TRBJ2-7; 11 bases are a match to TRBD2. Germline V gives CDR1 MGHRA, CDR2 YSYEKL. The length of the CDR3 is 16 residues. V lost 2 bases and J lost 3; bases outside the gene matches: 6. The CDR3 reads CASSQLTSGRYYEQYF. The CDR3 region has the DNA TGCGCCAGCAGCCAATTAACTAGCGGGAGATACTACGAGCAGTACTTC.

The chain uses TRBV7-6 and TRBJ2-1; perhaps TRBD1 as D (7 bases). Trimming removed 8 bases at V and 7 bases at J, with 15 bases between. Germline lookup yields CDR1 SGHVS and CDR2 FNYEAQ. The CDR3 is 13 residues long. CDR3 bases: TGTGCCAGCGGAGGGCCAGGGGGGAATGAGCAGTTCTTC. Its translation: CASGGPGGNEQFF.